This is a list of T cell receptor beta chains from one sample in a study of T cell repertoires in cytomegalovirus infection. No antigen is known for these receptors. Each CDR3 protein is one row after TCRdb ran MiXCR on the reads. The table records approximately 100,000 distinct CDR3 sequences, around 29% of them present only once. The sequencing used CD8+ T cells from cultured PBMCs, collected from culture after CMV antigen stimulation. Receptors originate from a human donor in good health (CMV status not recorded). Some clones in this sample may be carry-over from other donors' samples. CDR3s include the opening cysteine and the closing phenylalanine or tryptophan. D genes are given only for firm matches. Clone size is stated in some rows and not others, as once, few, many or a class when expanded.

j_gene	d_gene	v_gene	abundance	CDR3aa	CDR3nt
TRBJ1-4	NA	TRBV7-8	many	CASSQLNEKLFF	TGTGCCAGCAGCCAACTAAATGAAAAACTGTTTTTT
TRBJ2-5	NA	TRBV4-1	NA	CASSPPTGLGETQYF	TGCGCCAGCAGCCCACCTACAGGGTTGGGGGAGACCCAGTACTTC
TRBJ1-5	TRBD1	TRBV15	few	CATSKDREHQPQHF	TGTGCCACCAGCAAGGACAGGGAGCATCAGCCCCAGCATTTT
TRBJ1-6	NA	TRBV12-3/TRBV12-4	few	CASSRSYSLSPLHF	TGTGCCAGCAGTCGATCATACAGCCTTTCACCCCTCCACTTT
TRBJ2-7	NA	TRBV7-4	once	CASSVGTRGIYEQYF	TGTGCCAGCAGCGTCGGGACCAGGGGAATCTACGAGCAGTACTTC
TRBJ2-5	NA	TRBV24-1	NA	CATSDLSGVAPETQYF	TGTGCCACCAGTGATTTGTCCGGGGTGGCGCCGGAGACCCAGTACTTC
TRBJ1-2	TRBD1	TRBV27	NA	CASSLQGEHGYTF	TGTGCCAGCAGTTTACAGGGGGAACATGGCTACACCTTC
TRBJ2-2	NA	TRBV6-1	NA	CASYGGGPGLRDNTGELFF	TGTGCCAGCTACGGGGGAGGACCGGGGCTCCGGGATAACACCGGGGAGCTGTTTTTT
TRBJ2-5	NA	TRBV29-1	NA	CSVSPRRGRSSETQYF	TGCAGCGTGTCCCCTCGGAGGGGGCGAAGTTCGGAGACCCAGTACTTC
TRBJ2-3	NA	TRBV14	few	CASSQDRSLTDTQYF	TGTGCCAGCAGCCAAGATAGGAGCCTCACAGATACGCAGTATTTT
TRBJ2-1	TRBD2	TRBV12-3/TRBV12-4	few	CASSPGASGGGNEQFF	TGTGCCAGCTCCCCAGGGGCTAGCGGGGGTGGCAATGAGCAGTTCTTC
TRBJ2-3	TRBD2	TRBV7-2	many	CASSQRGTSTDTQYF	TGTGCCAGCAGCCAGCGGGGAACTAGCACAGATACGCAGTATTTT
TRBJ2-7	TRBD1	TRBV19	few	CASSARTGTYEQYF	TGTGCCAGTAGCGCACGGACAGGGACTTACGAGCAGTACTTC
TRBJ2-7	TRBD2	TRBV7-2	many	CASSLVSGLAGTYWEQYF	TGTGCCAGCAGCTTGGTGAGCGGACTAGCGGGGACCTACTGGGAGCAGTACTTC
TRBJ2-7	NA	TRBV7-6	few	CASSLEGQNYEQYF	TGTGCCAGCAGCTTAGAGGGGCAGAACTACGAGCAGTACTTC
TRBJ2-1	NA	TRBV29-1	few	CSATVDEQFF	TGCAGCGCCACCGTCGATGAGCAGTTCTTC
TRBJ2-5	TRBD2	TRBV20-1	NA	CSARDPGTSGKTQYF	TGCAGTGCTAGAGATCCCGGGACTAGCGGGAAGACCCAGTACTTC
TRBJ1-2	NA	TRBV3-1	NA	CASSQERTEGHGYTF	TGTGCCAGCAGCCAAGAACGGACAGAAGGCCATGGCTACACCTTC
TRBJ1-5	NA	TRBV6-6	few	CASSSKSDKDSNQPQHF	TGTGCCAGCAGTTCCAAAAGCGACAAAGATAGCAATCAGCCCCAGCATTTT
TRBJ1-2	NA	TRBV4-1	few	CASSQIAGAGYTF	TGCGCCAGCAGCCAGATTGCAGGAGCGGGCTACACCTTC
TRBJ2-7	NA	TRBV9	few	CASSVEWTETYEQYF	TGTGCCAGCAGCGTAGAATGGACCGAAACCTACGAGCAGTACTTC
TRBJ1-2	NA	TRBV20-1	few	CSAPVGRAEGYTF	TGCAGTGCTCCCGTGGGGAGGGCGGAGGGCTACACCTTC
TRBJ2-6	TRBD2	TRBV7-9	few	CASGLAGSYSGANVLTF	TGTGCCAGCGGGTTAGCGGGGTCCTACTCTGGGGCCAACGTCCTGACTTTC
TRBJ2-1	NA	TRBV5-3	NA	CASWQGTRNEQFF	TGTGCCAGCTGGCAGGGGACCCGGAATGAGCAGTTCTTC
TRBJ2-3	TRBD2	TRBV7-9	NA	CASSRGGGTDTQYF	TGTGCCAGCAGCCGCGGGGGTGGCACAGATACGCAGTATTTT
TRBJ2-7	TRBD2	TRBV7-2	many	CASSFSTLAGGPYEQYF	TGTGCCAGCAGCTTTTCCACTTTAGCGGGGGGACCCTACGAGCAGTACTTC
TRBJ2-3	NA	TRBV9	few	CASSVDTLNPFNTQYF	TGTGCCAGCAGCGTAGATACCCTAAACCCCTTCAATACGCAGTATTTT
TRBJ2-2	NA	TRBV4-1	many	CASSLSTTDNGGELFF	TGCGCCAGCAGCCTGTCCACGACGGATAACGGCGGGGAGCTGTTTTTT
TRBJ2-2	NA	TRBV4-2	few	CASSVGPLNTGELFF	TGTGCCAGCAGCGTTGGACCGCTGAACACCGGGGAGCTGTTTTTT
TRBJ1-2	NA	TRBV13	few	CASGAYTGSSRSNYGYTF	TGTGCCAGCGGGGCGTACACAGGGTCTTCCCGATCTAACTATGGCTACACCTTC
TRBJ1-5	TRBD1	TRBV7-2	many	CASSVYTGGGQPQHF	TGTGCCAGCAGCGTATATACAGGGGGAGGTCAGCCCCAGCATTTT
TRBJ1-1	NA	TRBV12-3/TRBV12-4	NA	CASSPEGTRPGAFF	TGTGCCAGCAGTCCTGAGGGGACTCGCCCGGGAGCTTTCTTT
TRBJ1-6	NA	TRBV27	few	CASSLSSSPLHF	TGTGCCAGCAGTTTATCTTCTTCACCCCTCCACTTT
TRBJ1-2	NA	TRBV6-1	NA	CASSFGVGYGYTF	TGTGCCAGCAGTTTCGGGGTTGGGTATGGCTACACCTTC
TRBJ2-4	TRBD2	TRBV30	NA	CAWTTYSGGRAKNIQYF	TGTGCCTGGACGACTTATAGCGGGGGGAGGGCCAAAAACATTCAGTACTTC
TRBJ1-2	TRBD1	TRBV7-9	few	CASSLAWDRQSYGYTF	TGTGCCAGCAGCTTAGCTTGGGACAGACAATCCTATGGCTACACCTTC
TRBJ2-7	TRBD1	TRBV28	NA	CASSFPRTGGLLVYEQYF	TGTGCCAGCAGTTTCCCAAGGACAGGGGGCCTTTTGGTGTACGAGCAGTACTTC
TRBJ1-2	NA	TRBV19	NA	CASSLLKGDTTF	TGTGCCAGTAGTCTCCTTAAGGGGGATACCACCTTC
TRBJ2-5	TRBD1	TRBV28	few	CASRRQGLGETQYF	TGTGCCAGCAGACGACAGGGGTTAGGAGAGACCCAGTACTTC
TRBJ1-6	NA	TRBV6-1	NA	CASNPDGDHNSPLHF	TGTGCCAGCAACCCTGACGGGGACCATAATTCACCCCTCCACTTT
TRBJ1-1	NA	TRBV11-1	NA	CASSLGGVNF	TGTGCCAGCAGCTTAGGGGGTGTGAATTTT
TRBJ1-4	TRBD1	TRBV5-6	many	CASSPRTGEVGYREKLFF	TGTGCCAGCAGCCCGAGGACAGGGGAGGTTGGCTATAGAGAAAAACTGTTTTTT
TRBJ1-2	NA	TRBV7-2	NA	CASSSRTISYTF	TGTGCCAGCAGCTCCCGGACAATCAGTTACACCTTC
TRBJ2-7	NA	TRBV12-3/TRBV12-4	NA	CASSSRQYYEQYF	TGTGCCAGCAGTAGCAGACAGTACTACGAGCAGTACTTC
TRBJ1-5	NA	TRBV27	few	CASSPLESNQPQHF	TGTGCCAGCAGTCCCTTGGAGAGCAATCAGCCCCAGCATTTT
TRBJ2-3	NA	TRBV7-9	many	CASSLGGSGTTDTQYF	TGTGCCAGCAGCTTAGGGGGCAGCGGAACCACAGATACGCAGTATTTT
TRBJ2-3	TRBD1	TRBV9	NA	CASSVRRGLYGDTQYF	TGTGCCAGCAGCGTAAGAAGGGGGCTTTACGGGGATACGCAGTATTTT
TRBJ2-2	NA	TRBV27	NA	CASSLSWVSPSGELFF	TGTGCCAGCAGTTTATCGTGGGTCTCGCCATCCGGGGAGCTGTTTTTT
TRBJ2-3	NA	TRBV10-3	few	CAISESTDTQYF	TGTGCCATCAGTGAGAGCACAGATACGCAGTATTTT
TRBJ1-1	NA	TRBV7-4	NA	CASSFRWGWDTEAFF	TGTGCCAGCAGCTTCCGGTGGGGGTGGGACACTGAAGCTTTCTTT